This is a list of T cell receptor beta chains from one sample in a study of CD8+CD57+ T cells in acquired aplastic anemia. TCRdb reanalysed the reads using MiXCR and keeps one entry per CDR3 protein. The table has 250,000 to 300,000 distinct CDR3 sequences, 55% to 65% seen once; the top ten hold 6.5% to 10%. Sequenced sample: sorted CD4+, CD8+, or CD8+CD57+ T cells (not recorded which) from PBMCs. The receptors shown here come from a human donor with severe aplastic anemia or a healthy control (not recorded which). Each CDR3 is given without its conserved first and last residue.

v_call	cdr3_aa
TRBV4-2	ASSQLAGPDTQY
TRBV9	ASSVGDWRNTEAF
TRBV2	ASSSSGGTGSPLH
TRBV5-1	ARREEVSNQPQH
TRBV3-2	ASSQDRQRINEKLF
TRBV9	ASSPRTANGYGYT
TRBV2	ASGGLEFNEQF
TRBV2	ASSNGVTDTQY
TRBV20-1	SARNNEQF
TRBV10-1	ASSDFHEQF
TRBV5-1	ASRLKVAGSYEQY
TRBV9	ASSVGGVATEAF
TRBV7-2	ASSLVGINIQY
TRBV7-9	ASSSRRYTEAF
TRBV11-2	ASSLVRSSGGAYEQY
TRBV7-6	ASSLVSGSDGYT
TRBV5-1	ASSLGLGAVGELF
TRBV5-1	ASSYRDTRSYNEQF
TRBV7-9	ASSSTLGQGPYEQY
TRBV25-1	ASSESGLTSKADRVAKTQY
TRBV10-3	AISYRGLLSDTEAF
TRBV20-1	SAGTWEQY
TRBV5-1	ASSSSGTHGPNEQF
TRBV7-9	ASSLPPPGLSQF
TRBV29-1	SVGTSGGGTQY
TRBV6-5	ASSFRGQPQH
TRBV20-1	SAPGTHGYT
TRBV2	AKGTEKDGYT
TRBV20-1	SARDRREKSYEQY
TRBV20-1	SARSPDGVGKAF
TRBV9	ASSVGQGESPLH
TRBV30	AWSSASVVETQY
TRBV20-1	SARSPGSGQETQY
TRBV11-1	ASSGGGPGYTQY
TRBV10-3	AGGGPTDTQY
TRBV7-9	ASSLVPRGKYEQY
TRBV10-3	AIRGASVMGAF
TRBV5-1	ASSFQTGTGETQY
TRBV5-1	ASSLEGAWSEQY
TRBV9	ASSGRVTEAF
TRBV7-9	ASSSQRGTHGSYNEQF
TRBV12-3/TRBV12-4	ASSASGTQY
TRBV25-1	ASSGLGNSPLH